Following are 26 T cell receptor beta chains from one sample sequenced in a study of blood T cell repertoires in COVID-19. Data came from immunoSEQ multiplex PCR; TCRdb stores just in-frame clones and leaves some out. The sample contains approximately 65,000 clones, less than 95% of which appear only once. Sequenced: peripheral blood. The receptors were sampled from a man over 45 with COVID-19, enrolled during active disease.

The chain is built from TRBV3-1 (or the pseudogene TRBV3-2) and TRBJ2-7, with 14 positions matching TRBD2. Germline-derived CDR1 and CDR2 are LGHDT and YNNKEL (reference sequence). The V gene end was trimmed by 4 bases and the J gene end by 7 bases; junction bases not matched to a gene: 6. CDR3 size: 15 residues. The CDR3, as DNA: TGTGCCAGCAGCCCTGGGACTAGCGGGAGTGAAGAGCAGTACTTC. It is translated as CASSPGTSGSEEQYF.

This chain joins TRBV7-9 and TRBJ1-4; D gene ambiguous. Trimming took off 5 bases at V and 1 base at J, with 14 bases between the two ends. Looked up from germline, CDR1 is SEHNR and CDR2 is FQNEAQ (reference sequence). CDR3 size: 16 residues. CDR3 amino acids: CASSLLGVLTNEKLFF. The CDR3 bases are TGTGCCAGCAGCCTCCTTGGAGTACTAACTAATGAAAAACTGTTTTTT. The whole variable domain, remainder taken from reference TRBV7-9 and TRBJ1-4, is DTGVSQNPRHKITKRGQNVTFRCDPISEHNRLYWYRQTLGQGPEFLTYFQNEAQLEKSRLLSDRFSAERPKGSFSTLEIQRTEQGDSAMYLCASSLLGVLTNEKLFFGSGTQLSVL.

The V gene is TRBV11-2, the J gene TRBJ2-2; 12 nucleotides agree with TRBD2. The CDR3 is 17 residues long. Germline V lookup: CDR1 SGHAT, CDR2 FQNNGV. V dropped 3 bases and J dropped 5; count of bases not matched to a gene: 7. CDR3: CASSLLAGGPWTGELFF. The CDR3 region has the DNA TGTGCCAGCAGCTTGCTAGCGGGAGGGCCTTGGACCGGGGAGCTGTTTTTT.

The rearrangement uses TRBV28 and TRBJ2-3; 9 nucleotides match TRBD1. The germline CDR1 and CDR2 sequences are MDHEN and SYDVKM. The V gene end was trimmed by 2 bases and the J gene end by 3 bases; junction bases not matched to a gene: 6. This CDR3 is 16 amino acids long. The CDR3 bases are TGTGCCAGCAGTTTAATCTTCGGGACAGGGACAGATACGCAGTATTTT. It encodes CASSLIFGTGTDTQYF.

This clone came up a few times. The V call is TRBV11-2, the J call TRBJ1-3; D may be TRBD1 (6 bases). V was trimmed by 5 bases and J by 4 bases, leaving 12 bases between them. Germline values: CDR1 SGHAT, CDR2 FQNNGV. The CDR3 runs to 14 residues. The CDR3 spells CASSPRQDGNTIYF. In DNA, the CDR3 is TGTGCCAGCAGCCCCCGACAGGACGGAAACACCATATATTTT. The whole variable domain, filled in from reference TRBV11-2 and TRBJ1-3, reads EAGVAQSPRYKIIEKRQSVAFWCNPISGHATLYWYQQILGQGPKLLIQFQNNGVVDDSQLPKDRFSAERLKGVDSTLKIQPAKLEDSAVYLCASSPRQDGNTIYFGEGSWLTVV.

The V gene is TRBV7-2, the J gene TRBJ2-1; no clear D. The CDR3 is made up of 12 amino acids. The germline V gene encodes CDR1 SGHTA and CDR2 FQGNSA. Trimming took 5 bases from V and 5 from J, leaving 7 bases between them. CDR3 residues: CASSPLDNEQFF. The CDR3 coding sequence is TGTGCCAGCAGCCCCCTTGACAATGAGCAGTTCTTC.

The chain is built from TRBV11-3 and TRBJ2-2; possible D gene TRBD2, 6 bases. Germline lookup yields CDR1 SGHNT and CDR2 YENEEA. The CDR3 sequence is 15 residues long. Trimming took 5 bases from V and 4 from J, leaving 14 bases between them. The CDR3: CASSPETGGTGELFF. CDR3 sequence (DNA): TGTGCCAGCAGCCCCGAGACCGGGGGCACCGGGGAGCTGTTTTTT. Filled out from reference TRBV11-3 and TRBJ2-2, the complete variable domain reads EAGVVQSPRYKIIEKKQPVAFWCNPISGHNTLYWYLQNLGQGPELLIRYENEEAVDDSQLPKDRFSAERLKGVDSTLKIQPAELGDSAVYLCASSPETGGTGELFFGEGSRLTVL.

The genes are TRBV24-1 and TRBJ2-2; no clear D. Trimming removed 4 bases at V and 5 bases at J, with 4 bases between. The CDR3 consists of 12 residues. The germline V gene encodes CDR1 KGHDR and CDR2 SFDVKD. The CDR3 DNA reads as TGTGCCACCAGTGACTTAACCGGGGAGCTGTTTTTT. This sequence encodes CATSDLTGELFF.

This chain connects TRBV5-1 to TRBJ2-3; a weak D match, TRBD1 (5 bases). CDR3 length: 14 residues. CDR1 and CDR2 (germline): SGHRS, YFSETQ. V was cut by 2 bases and J by 3 bases, with 10 bases left in between. The CDR3 loop reads CASSFKGRTDTQYF. The CDR3 bases are TGCGCCAGCAGCTTCAAGGGGCGGACAGATACGCAGTATTTT.

V is TRBV15 and J is TRBJ2-5; D is perhaps TRBD2 (6 bases). V lost 0 bases and J lost 3, with 8 bases in between. Germline CDR1 reads LNHNV; CDR2 reads YYDKDF (reference sequence). CDR3 size: 14 residues. CDR3 in amino acids: CATSRDLAEETQYF. The CDR3 nucleotides read TGTGCCACCAGCAGAGATTTAGCGGAAGAGACCCAGTACTTC. The full variable domain, its missing parts supplied by reference TRBV15 and TRBJ2-5, is DAMVIQNPRYQVTQFGKPVTLSCSQTLNHNVMYWYQQKSSQAPKLLFHYYDKDFNNEADTPDNFQSRRPNTSFCFLDIRSPGLGDTAMYLCATSRDLAEETQYFGPGTRLLVL.

This sequence joins TRBV6-5 and TRBJ1-3; D gene ambiguous. The CDR3 runs to 16 residues. The germline CDR1 and CDR2 sequences are MNHEY and SVGAGI. V lost 2 bases to trimming and J lost 2 bases, with 13 bases between them. The CDR3 region is CASSYGQERPGNTIYF. The CDR3 DNA sequence: TGTGCCAGCAGTTACGGGCAGGAACGTCCTGGAAACACCATATATTTT.

This chain connects TRBV5-4 to TRBJ2-1, with a weak D call TRBD2 (5 bases). CDR1 is SGHNT, CDR2 YYREEE, per germline (reference sequence). V was trimmed by 0 bases and J by 4 bases, leaving 11 bases between them. CDR3 size: 15 residues. The CDR3 is CASSLAQRPYNEQFF. The DNA of the CDR3 is TGTGCCAGCAGCTTGGCTCAGCGGCCTTACAATGAGCAGTTCTTC.

This sequence joins TRBV6-5 and TRBJ2-1; D might be TRBD2 (5 bases). The ends were cut back, 2 bases at V and 5 bases at J, with 10 bases in the middle. Germline values: CDR1 MNHEY, CDR2 SVGAGI. This CDR3 comprises 14 residues. The CDR3 bases are TGTGCCAGCAGTTACACGGACGGGGACAATGAGCAGTTCTTC. Protein sequence: CASSYTDGDNEQFF.

The chain recombines TRBV4-2 with TRBJ1-1, with D unresolved. The CDR3 runs 12 residues. Germline CDR1 and CDR2: LGHNA and YNFKEQ. With 4 bases removed from V and 11 bases from J, the gap between germline ends came to 14 bases. The CDR3 region is CASSLPTSHAFF. For the CDR3, the DNA is TGTGCCAGCAGCCTCCCGACAAGCCACGCTTTCTTT.

J is TRBJ2-7 and V is TRBV28; D not certain. Germline V lookup: CDR1 MDHEN, CDR2 SYDVKM. Trimming cost V 4 bases and J 4 bases, with 14 bases left between them. This CDR3 region has 14 residues. CDR3 coding DNA: TGTGCCAGCAGTTATACTACCACCCTTTACGAGCAGTACTTC. Translation gives CASSYTTTLYEQYF.

This clone is a singleton in its sample. The chain links TRBV5-4 to TRBJ1-4, with a weak D call TRBD1 (6 bases). The CDR3 is 15 amino acids. With 1 base removed from V and 8 bases from J, the gap between germline ends came to 15 bases. CDR1 SGHNT and CDR2 YYREEE come from the germline V gene (reference sequence). The CDR3 here is CASSLSQGSGEKLFF. The CDR3 nucleotides read TGTGCCAGCAGCTTGTCACAGGGTTCAGGGGAAAAACTGTTTTTT.

This sequence joins TRBV9 and TRBJ1-2; TRBD1 is a possible D gene (6 bases). V was shortened by 4 bases and J by 2 bases, with 12 bases between the two germline ends. The CDR3 covers 14 residues. The germline gives CDR1 SGDLS, CDR2 YYNGEE. CDR3 sequence: CASSPSQGNYGYTF. CDR3 sequence (DNA): TGTGCCAGCAGCCCATCACAGGGAAACTATGGCTACACCTTC.

This sequence joins TRBV2 and TRBJ2-1; no clear D. Germline V CDR1 and CDR2: SNHLY, FYNNEI. The CDR3 is 12 residues long. The CDR3 nucleotides are TGTGCGTCCGAGCCCCTACGCAATGAGCAGTTCTTC. Translating gives CASEPLRNEQFF.

The genes are TRBV5-1 and TRBJ2-1; perhaps TRBD2 as D (6 bases). There are 15 residues in the CDR3. CDR1 SGHRS and CDR2 YFSETQ come from the germline V gene. V gave up 4 bases and J gave up 0 bases, with 11 bases separating them. In DNA, the CDR3 is TGCGCCAGCAGCCAGGAGACTAGCTCCTACAATGAGCAGTTCTTC. Protein: CASSQETSSYNEQFF.

The gene calls are TRBV5-4 and TRBJ1-3, with D tentatively TRBD1 (6 bases). CDR1 SGHNT and CDR2 YYREEE come from the germline V gene (reference sequence). The CDR3 loop spans 14 amino acids. The V end was cut by 2 bases, the J end by 4 bases, with 10 bases between. CDR3 nucleotides: TGTGCCAGCAGCTTCAGGGGCAAAGGAAACACCATATATTTT. Protein sequence: CASSFRGKGNTIYF.

The V call is TRBV2, the J call TRBJ1-5, with a possible D match to TRBD1 (5 bases). This CDR3 comprises 16 residues. V shed 6 bases and J shed 1 base, with 16 bases lying between them. The germline V gene encodes CDR1 SNHLY and CDR2 FYNNEI. The CDR3 nucleotides read TGTGCCAGCAGCCTTGACAGCCTTCTAAGCAATCAGCCCCAGCATTTT. Translation gives CASSLDSLLSNQPQHF.

This chain links TRBV4-3 with TRBJ1-2, with D perhaps TRBD1 (5 bases). Trimming shortened V by 0 bases and J by 8 bases, and 22 bases separated the two germline ends. The CDR3 has 17 amino acids. CDR1 is LGHNA and CDR2 is YSLEER in the germline V gene. The CDR3 DNA reads as TGCGCCAGCAGCCAAGATCGCGGGGTAGGGACCGGAGGCGGCTACACCTTC. The encoded protein is CASSQDRGVGTGGGYTF.

This chain links TRBV11-2 with TRBJ2-2, with 7 bases fitting TRBD2. This CDR3 spans 14 amino acids. V was pared by 5 bases and J by 9 bases, with 9 bases of the junction left unmatched. The germline gives CDR1 SGHAT, CDR2 FQNNGV. This CDR3 is CASSPRDYLRELFF. CDR3 bases: TGTGCCAGCAGCCCCCGGGACTACCTCAGGGAGCTGTTTTTT.

The rearrangement links TRBV5-6 to TRBJ2-6; tentative D call: TRBD2 (5 bases). V lost 3 bases and J 0 bases, leaving 13 bases between the germline ends. The length of the CDR3 is 17 residues. CDR1 is SGHDT, CDR2 YYEEEE, per germline. The DNA of the CDR3 is TGTGCCAGCAGCTGGGAGACATCTTCCTCTGGGGCCAACGTCCTGACTTTC. As protein: CASSWETSSSGANVLTF. The variable domain in full, completed from reference TRBV5-6 and TRBJ2-6, reads DAGVTQSPTHLIKTRGQQVTLRCSPKSGHDTVSWYQQALGQGPQFIFQYYEEEERQRGNFPDRFSGHQFPNYSSELNVNALLLGDSALYLCASSWETSSSGANVLTFGAGSRLTVL.

The chain joins TRBV6-2 or TRBV6-3 to TRBJ2-3; D remains ambiguous. Germline CDR1 is MNHEY and CDR2 is SVGEGT. The CDR3 totals 15 residues. The V gene lost 0 bases and the J gene lost 0 bases, with 7 bases spanning the gap. Written as DNA, the CDR3 is TGTGCCAGCAGTTACTCGGAGTCCAGCACAGATACGCAGTATTTT. It yields the protein CASSYSESSTDTQYF.

The DNA of the CDR3 is TGTGCCAGCAGTTACTCGAGGACTAGCGACTACGAGCAGTACTTC. Translating gives CASSYSRTSDYEQYF. The rearrangement joins TRBV6-6 to TRBJ2-7; 9 bases match TRBD2. This CDR3 region has 15 residues. After removal of 0 bases from V and 3 bases from J, the junction contained 3 bases not matched to a gene. CDR1 and CDR2 from the germline V gene are MNHNY and SVGAGI (reference sequence).